The source of this T cell receptor beta chain is a study of T cell responses to AZD1222 COVID-19 vaccine. Produced via immunoSEQ multiplex PCR; TCRdb's table is partial and in-frame only. The table records 180,000 or so clones, just over 90% of them present only once. As to this clone: Antigen specificity is unknown.

Trimming shortened V by 3 bases and J by 6 bases, and 12 bases separated the two germline ends. Looked up from germline, CDR1 is MNHEY and CDR2 is SVGEGT. The length of the CDR3 is 14 residues. Researchers grouped second doses given at about 4 or about 12 weeks into one pool. Study-level results: Spike-wide coverage was observed for vaccine-associated CD4 TCRs, with dominant responses at 160-218 and 743-854.

This clonotype originated in an adult who received the AZD1222 COVID-19 vaccine. V gene TRBV6-2 or TRBV6-3 combines with J gene TRBJ1-5, with a possible D match to TRBD1 (5 bases). The sequences come from peripheral blood, collected 28 days after the second AZD1222 dose. This CDR3 is CASSYGGGSQPQHF. CDR3 nucleotide sequence: TGTGCCAGCAGTTATGGGGGAGGAAGTCAGCCCCAGCATTTT.